Shown below are 26 T cell receptor beta chains from a single sample sequenced in a study of blood T cells in healthy people across ages. It was with a sample-barcoded 5' primer and a J-beta primer mix that a second PCR of roughly 7 to 12 cycles was run. In TCRdb, the 5' RACE reads were re-called with MiXCR into one record per CDR3 protein. Of 800,000 or so distinct CDR3 sequences detected, roughly 25% appear once; the ten largest clones hold more than 3%. The sample also formed part of further work on T cells of mothers and their children.

The sample comprised blood. These receptors came from a boy younger than 18 in good health.

This clonotype occurred a few times. This chain joins TRBV27 and TRBJ1-2; 7 bases agree with TRBD1. Looked up from germline, CDR1 is MNHEY and CDR2 is SMNVEV (reference sequence). Losses at the gene ends were 4 bases for V and 1 base for J; bases not matched to a gene: 9. The CDR3 is 16 amino acids. The CDR3 protein is CASSSTGTDFNYGYTF. The CDR3 region has the DNA TGTGCCAGCAGTTCCACCGGGACAGATTTTAACTATGGCTACACCTTC.

Only a few counts were recorded for this clonotype. The chain is built from TRBV12-3 or TRBV12-4 and TRBJ1-2, with 9 nucleotides matching TRBD1. The CDR3 contains 15 residues. Trimming took 5 bases from V and 2 from J; bases not matched to a gene: 6. CDR3 region: CASSLQGTGNYGYTF. CDR3 in DNA: TGTGCCAGCAGTCTTCAAGGGACAGGGAACTATGGCTACACCTTC.

This clonotype was detected only a few times. The chain has TRBV5-1 and TRBJ2-7; the match to TRBD2 covers 7 bases. The CDR3 covers 12 residues. V was clipped by 5 bases and J by 7 bases; unmatched bases: 6. Germline loops: CDR1 SGHRS, CDR2 YFSETQ. The CDR3 is CASRAGEREQYF. In DNA form, the CDR3 reads TGCGCCAGCAGGGCGGGAGAGAGGGAGCAGTACTTC. The full variable domain, completed using reference TRBV5-1 and TRBJ2-7, is KAGVTQTPRYLIKTRGQQVTLSCSPISGHRSVSWYQQTPGQGLQFLFEYFSETQRNKGNFPGRFSGRQFSNSRSEMNVSTLELGDSALYLCASRAGEREQYFGPGTRLTVT.

This chain uses TRBV4-3 with TRBJ2-7; D gene uncertain. The CDR3 is 15 residues long. Per the germline V gene, CDR1 is LGHNA and CDR2 is YSLEER. V was cut by 1 base and J by 4 bases, with 14 bases left in between. In DNA form, the CDR3 reads TGCGCCAGCAGCCAAGCTGCACAACTCTCTTACGAGCAGTACTTC. It translates to CASSQAAQLSYEQYF.

The CDR3 DNA follows: TGCAGCGTTGAGGGGGCGACAGGGGACATTGAGACCCAGTACTTC. It encodes CSVEGATGDIETQYF. The J gene is TRBJ2-5, the V gene TRBV29-1, with 8 bases matching TRBD1. The trim removed 3 bases at V and 5 bases at J, leaving 11 bases unmatched. CDR3 length: 15 amino acids. Germline values: CDR1 SQVTM, CDR2 ANQGSEA. Looking up the rest from reference TRBV29-1 and TRBJ2-5 gives the full variable domain: SAVISQKPSRDICQRGTSLTIQCQVDSQVTMMFWYRQQPGQSLTLIATANQGSEATYESGFVIDKFPISRPNLTFSTLTVSNMSPEDSSIYLCSVEGATGDIETQYFGPGTRLLVL.

This clonotype turned up a few times. This chain joins TRBV29-1 and TRBJ2-1; TRBD2 matches 10 bases. This CDR3 region has 15 residues. J gave up 0 bases and V 6 bases, and 5 bases lay outside the gene matches. Germline lookup yields CDR1 SQVTM and CDR2 ANQGSEA. The CDR3 region is CSVNGLAASYNEQFF. CDR3 bases: TGCAGCGTCAACGGACTAGCGGCCTCCTACAATGAGCAGTTCTTC.

A few counts support this clonotype. The chain recombines TRBV7-2 with TRBJ2-5; 8 bases agree with TRBD2. Judging by the DNA end, TRBJ2-7 fits better; the J call may be wrong. Germline assignment: CDR1 SGHTA and CDR2 FQGNSA. There are 15 residues in the CDR3. CDR3 sequence: CASSPGASGLYEQYF. For the CDR3, the DNA is TGTGCCAGCAGCCCTGGGGCTAGCGGGCTATACGAGCAGTACTTC.

In this sample, this clonotype turned up a few times. This chain links TRBV27 with TRBJ2-2; D is unclear. The CDR3 extends over 13 amino acids. Trimming took 3 bases from V and 6 from J, leaving 8 bases between them. Germline CDR1 reads MNHEY; CDR2 reads SMNVEV (reference sequence). The CDR3 reads CASSLALAGELFF. The CDR3 nucleotides are TGTGCCAGCAGTTTGGCTCTGGCCGGGGAGCTGTTTTTT.

This clonotype was counted a few times. This CDR3 reads CSARGGLGFIGELFF. Written as DNA, the CDR3 is TGCAGTGCTAGAGGGGGACTAGGCTTCATCGGGGAGCTGTTTTTT. The chain combines TRBV20-1 with TRBJ2-2, with 8 bases identical to TRBD2. The CDR3 loop spans 15 amino acids. V lost 1 base to trimming and J lost 7 bases; unmatched junction nucleotides: 8. CDR1 is DFQATT, CDR2 SNEGSKA, per germline (reference sequence).

This clonotype was detected a few times. The rearrangement joins TRBV7-9 to TRBJ2-3; 7 bases are a match to TRBD1. CDR3 length: 16 amino acids. Germline loops: CDR1 SEHNR, CDR2 FQNEAQ (reference sequence). The V gene end was trimmed by 4 bases and the J gene end by 2 bases; junction bases not matched to a gene: 9. In DNA form, the CDR3 reads TGTGCCAGCAGCTACGGACAGGTTCTATTCACAGATACGCAGTATTTT. Protein sequence: CASSYGQVLFTDTQYF.

The V and J genes are TRBV9 and TRBJ1-6; D is possibly TRBD1 (5 bases). The CDR3 loop spans 17 amino acids. The germline V gene has CDR1 SGDLS and CDR2 YYNGEE. V was pared by 3 bases and J by 4 bases, with 17 bases between. The CDR3 spells CASSGEGASVYNSPLHF. The CDR3 DNA reads TGTGCCAGCAGCGGGGAAGGGGCGAGTGTTTATAATTCACCCCTCCACTTT.

The chain employs TRBV4-3 and TRBJ2-5, with 14 bases matching TRBD2. V trimming: 1 base; J trimming: 1 base; junction bases outside the gene matches: 2. Germline V gene data show CDR1 as LGHNA and CDR2 as YSLEER. This CDR3 contains 17 residues. CDR3 in DNA: TGCGCCAGCAGCCAAGGACTAGCGGGGGGGACCCAAGAGACCCAGTACTTC. It is translated as CASSQGLAGGTQETQYF.

Points on this clonotype: Compared with germline, one end of the junction differs, possibly owing to a read error. The chain employs TRBV7-7 and TRBJ2-5; tentative D call: TRBD2 (5 bases). The germline gives CDR1 SSHAT, CDR2 FNYEAQ (reference sequence). CDR3 size: 15 residues. The CDR3 reads CASSPSGTSGETQYF. CDR3 coding DNA: TGTGCTAGCAGCCCGAGCGGTACTAGTGGGGAGACCCAGTACTTC.

Ten or more counts support this clonotype. This rearrangement joins TRBV14 to TRBJ2-5; 9 bases map to TRBD2. This CDR3 spans 13 amino acids. The trim removed 4 bases at V and 4 bases at J, leaving 1 base unmatched. Per the germline V gene, CDR1 is SGHDN and CDR2 is FVKESK. The CDR3 protein is CASSPREGETQYF. The CDR3, as DNA: TGTGCCAGCAGCCCGCGGGAGGGAGAGACCCAGTACTTC.

The V gene is TRBV6-7, the J gene TRBJ1-4, with TRBD1 identical over 9 bases. TRBV6-7 is an ORF, with its function uncertain. J was trimmed by 4 bases and V by 7 bases; bases with no gene match: 4. CDR3 size: 14 residues. DNA of the CDR3: TGTGCCAGCATTCCGGGACAGGGTAATGAAAAACTGTTTTTT. Amino acid sequence: CASIPGQGNEKLFF.

V is TRBV12-3 or TRBV12-4 and J is TRBJ2-3; 9 bases line up with TRBD2. This CDR3 contains 18 residues. V trimming: 5 bases; J trimming: 6 bases; junction bases outside the gene matches: 18. Here the CDR3 DNA reads TGTGCCAGCAGTACCCCACTATGGACTAGCGAGGGTAGGGATACGCAGTATTTT. Translating it yields CASSTPLWTSEGRDTQYF.

The V gene is TRBV15, the J gene TRBJ2-1; D assignment may be TRBD1 or TRBD2 (6 bases each). V lost 0 bases to trimming and J lost 3 bases, with 21 bases between them. The CDR3 is 19 residues long. The V gene's germline CDR1 is LNHNV and CDR2 YYDKDF (reference sequence). In DNA, the CDR3 is TGTGCCACCAGCAGAGATGGGGGCCGGGGGCAGGGTGGCTACAATGAGCAGTTCTTC. Its protein is CATSRDGGRGQGGYNEQFF.

This clonotype was seen many times. This chain joins TRBV4-2 and TRBJ2-7; 9 bases fit TRBD2. Germline CDR1 is LGHNA and CDR2 is YNFKEQ. V shed 0 bases, J shed 3 bases, and the junction held 9 bases outside the gene matches. This CDR3 has 17 residues. Written as DNA, the CDR3 is TGTGCCAGCAGCCAAGATTTCGCGGGAGGGCCCTTCTACGAGCAGTACTTC. This translates into CASSQDFAGGPFYEQYF.

This clonotype was observed a handful of times. V and J are TRBV24-1 and TRBJ2-1; either TRBD1 or TRBD2 may supply D (5 bases each). The CDR3 is made up of 14 amino acids. Trimming took off 4 bases at V and 5 bases at J, with 11 bases between the two ends. In germline, CDR1 is KGHDR, CDR2 SFDVKD. The CDR3 region is CATSESGTNNEQFF. DNA of the CDR3: TGTGCCACCAGTGAGTCCGGGACCAACAATGAGCAGTTCTTC.

This clonotype was observed once. The rearrangement links TRBV27 to TRBJ2-1; TRBD1 matches at 8 bases. Looked up from germline, CDR1 is MNHEY and CDR2 is SMNVEV (reference sequence). V was clipped by 4 bases and J by 7 bases; unmatched bases: 12. The CDR3 runs to 16 residues. Written as DNA, the CDR3 is TGTGCCAGCAGTTCATACAGGGGGATATTTAATAATGAGCAGTTCTTC. Encoded protein: CASSSYRGIFNNEQFF.

The rearrangement links TRBV5-1 to TRBJ2-5; TRBD1 agrees at 7 bases. CDR3 size: 15 residues. V lost 4 bases and J lost 2; bases outside the gene matches: 8. CDR1 SGHRS and CDR2 YFSETQ come from the germline V gene. CDR3 nucleotide sequence: TGCGCCAGCAGCGCCGGACAGGCCTCGCAAGAGACCCAGTACTTC. It translates to CASSAGQASQETQYF. Drawing the rest from reference TRBV5-1 and TRBJ2-5, the complete variable domain is KAGVTQTPRYLIKTRGQQVTLSCSPISGHRSVSWYQQTPGQGLQFLFEYFSETQRNKGNFPGRFSGRQFSNSRSEMNVSTLELGDSALYLCASSAGQASQETQYFGPGTRLLVL.

The V call is TRBV7-2, the J call TRBJ2-3; D gene uncertain. The germline V gene has CDR1 SGHTA and CDR2 FQGNSA. This CDR3 is built from 15 residues. Trimming removed 4 bases from V and 3 bases from J, with 14 bases in between. CDR3 coding DNA: TGTGCCAGCAGCTCATGGGGAATTGGTACAGATACGCAGTATTTT. The encoded protein is CASSSWGIGTDTQYF.

This chain uses TRBV4-3 with TRBJ2-1; D unclear. V lost 0 bases to trimming and J lost 5 bases, with 20 bases between them. This CDR3 is built from 18 residues. Germline CDR1 reads LGHNA; CDR2 reads YSLEER. The CDR3: CASSQDIPASILNNEQFF. As DNA, the CDR3 is TGCGCCAGCAGCCAAGATATTCCAGCTAGTATTCTAAACAATGAGCAGTTCTTC.

This clonotype turned up a few times. The genes are TRBV24-1 and TRBJ1-1; 7 bases align to TRBD1. V dropped 4 bases and J dropped 7; count of bases not matched to a gene: 20. The CDR3 has 18 amino acids. Looked up from germline, CDR1 is KGHDR and CDR2 is SFDVKD. CDR3 sequence reads: CATSEDDRDTLEGNEAFF. The CDR3, as DNA: TGTGCCACCAGTGAAGACGACAGGGACACCCTCGAAGGAAATGAAGCTTTCTTT.

The chain is built from TRBV29-1 and TRBJ1-1; weak D call: TRBD1 (5 bases). Germline V gene lookup returns CDR1 SQVTM and CDR2 ANQGSEA. V dropped 6 bases and J dropped 0 bases, with 14 bases sitting between them. The CDR3 is 14 amino acids. The CDR3 is CSVTSSTVNTEAFF. The CDR3 DNA is TGCAGCGTCACAAGCTCGACAGTGAACACTGAAGCTTTCTTT.

This chain connects TRBV5-5 to TRBJ2-7; 7 nucleotides align to TRBD2. Per the germline V gene, CDR1 is SGHKS and CDR2 is YYEKEE (reference sequence). This CDR3 has 15 residues. The ends lost 2 bases at V and 4 bases at J; junction bases unmatched: 9. The CDR3 region is CASSFAGVEVYEQYF. Written as DNA, the CDR3 is TGTGCCAGCAGCTTCGCGGGGGTCGAAGTGTACGAGCAGTACTTC.